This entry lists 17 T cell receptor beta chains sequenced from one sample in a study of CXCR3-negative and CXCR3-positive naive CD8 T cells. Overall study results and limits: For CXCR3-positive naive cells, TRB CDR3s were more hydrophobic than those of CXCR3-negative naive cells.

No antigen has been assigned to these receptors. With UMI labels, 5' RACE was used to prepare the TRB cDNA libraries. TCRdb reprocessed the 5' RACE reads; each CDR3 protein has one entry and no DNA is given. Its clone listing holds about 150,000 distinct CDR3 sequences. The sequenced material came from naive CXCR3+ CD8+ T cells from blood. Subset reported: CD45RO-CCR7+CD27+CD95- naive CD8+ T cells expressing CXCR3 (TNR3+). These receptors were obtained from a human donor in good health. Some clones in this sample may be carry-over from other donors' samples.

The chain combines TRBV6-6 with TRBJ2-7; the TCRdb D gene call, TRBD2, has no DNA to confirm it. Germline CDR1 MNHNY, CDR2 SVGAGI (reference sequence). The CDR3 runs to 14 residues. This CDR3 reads CASSGTSNDYEQYF.

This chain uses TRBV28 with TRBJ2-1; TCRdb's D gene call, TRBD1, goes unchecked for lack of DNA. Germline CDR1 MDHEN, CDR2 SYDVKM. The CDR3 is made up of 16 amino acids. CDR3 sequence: CASSTQSGGRDNEQFF.

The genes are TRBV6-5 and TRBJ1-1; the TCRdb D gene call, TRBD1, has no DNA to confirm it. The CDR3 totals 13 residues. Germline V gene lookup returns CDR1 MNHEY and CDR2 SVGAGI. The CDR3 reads CASGAGAHTEAFF.

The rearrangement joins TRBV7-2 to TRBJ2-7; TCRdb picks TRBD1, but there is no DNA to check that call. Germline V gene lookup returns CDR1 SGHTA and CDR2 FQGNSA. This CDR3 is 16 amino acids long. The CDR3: CASSPFSGQAAYEQYF. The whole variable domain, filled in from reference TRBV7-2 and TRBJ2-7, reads GAGVSQSPSNKVTEKGKDVELRCDPISGHTALYWYRQSLGQGLEFLIYFQGNSAPDKSGLPSDRFSAERTGGSVSTLTIQRTQQEDSAVYLCASSPFSGQAAYEQYFGPGTRLTVT.

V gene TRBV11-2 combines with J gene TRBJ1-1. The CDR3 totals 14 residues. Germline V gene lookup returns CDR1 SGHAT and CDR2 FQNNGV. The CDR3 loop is CASSFLGSDTEAFF. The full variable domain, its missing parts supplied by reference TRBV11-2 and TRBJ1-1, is EAGVAQSPRYKIIEKRQSVAFWCNPISGHATLYWYQQILGQGPKLLIQFQNNGVVDDSQLPKDRFSAERLKGVDSTLKIQPAKLEDSAVYLCASSFLGSDTEAFFGQGTRLTVV.

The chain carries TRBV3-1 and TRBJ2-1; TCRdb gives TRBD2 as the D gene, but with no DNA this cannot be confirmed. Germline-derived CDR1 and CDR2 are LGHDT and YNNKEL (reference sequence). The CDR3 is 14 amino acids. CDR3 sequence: CASSQVEVRNEQFF.

CDR3: CASSLPPGLEGETQYF. J is TRBJ2-5 and V is TRBV6-6; TCRdb picks TRBD2, but there is no DNA to check that call. Germline CDR1 and CDR2: MNHNY and SVGAGI (reference sequence). The CDR3 sequence is 16 residues long.

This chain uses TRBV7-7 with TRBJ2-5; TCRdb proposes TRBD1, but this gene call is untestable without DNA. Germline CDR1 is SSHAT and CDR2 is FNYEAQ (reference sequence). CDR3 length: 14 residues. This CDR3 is CASSPGQGGETQYF.

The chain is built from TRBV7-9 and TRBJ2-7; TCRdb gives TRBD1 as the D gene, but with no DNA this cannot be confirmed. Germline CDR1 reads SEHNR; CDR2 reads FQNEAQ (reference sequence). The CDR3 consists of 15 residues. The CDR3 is CASSFAAGTGAEQYF. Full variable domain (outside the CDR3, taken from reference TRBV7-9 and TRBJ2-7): DTGVSQNPRHKITKRGQNVTFRCDPISEHNRLYWYRQTLGQGPEFLTYFQNEAQLEKSRLLSDRFSAERPKGSFSTLEIQRTEQGDSAMYLCASSFAAGTGAEQYFGPGTRLTVT.

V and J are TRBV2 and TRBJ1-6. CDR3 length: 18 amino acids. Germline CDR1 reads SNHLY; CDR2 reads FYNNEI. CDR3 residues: CASSESAEGRGFNSPLHF.

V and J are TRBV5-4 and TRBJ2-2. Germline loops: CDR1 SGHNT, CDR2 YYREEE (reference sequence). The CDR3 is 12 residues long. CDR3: CASSLLAGELFF.

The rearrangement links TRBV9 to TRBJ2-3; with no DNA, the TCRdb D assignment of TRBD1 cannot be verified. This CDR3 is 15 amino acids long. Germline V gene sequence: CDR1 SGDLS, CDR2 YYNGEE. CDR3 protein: CASSVYPGAADTQYF.

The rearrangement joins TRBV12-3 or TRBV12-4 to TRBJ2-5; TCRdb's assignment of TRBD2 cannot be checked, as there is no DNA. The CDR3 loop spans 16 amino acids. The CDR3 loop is CASGSGTSSYQETQYF.

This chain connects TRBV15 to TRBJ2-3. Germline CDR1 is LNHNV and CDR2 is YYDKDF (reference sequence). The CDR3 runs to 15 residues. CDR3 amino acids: CATSRDLYGPDTQYF.

CDR3: CASSLGPSQGYTF. This chain connects TRBV5-4 to TRBJ1-2. CDR1 and CDR2 (germline): SGHNT, YYREEE (reference sequence). This CDR3 contains 13 residues.

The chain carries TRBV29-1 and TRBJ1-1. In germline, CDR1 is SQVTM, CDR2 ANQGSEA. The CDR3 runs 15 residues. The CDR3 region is CSVEDLDRGNLEAFF.

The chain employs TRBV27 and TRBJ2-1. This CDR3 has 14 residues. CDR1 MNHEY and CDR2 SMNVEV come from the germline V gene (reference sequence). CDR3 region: CASRGQGIHNEQFF.